These 10 T cell receptor beta chains were sequenced from one sample in a study of blood T cell repertoires in COVID-19. Generated by immunoSEQ multiplex PCR, the TCRdb table keeps only in-frame clones and is missing some. The data hold about 120,000 clones, with about 85% observed a single time. Sequenced sample: peripheral blood. The receptors originated from a man older than 75 with acute or convalescent COVID-19.

This clone was recorded once. J is TRBJ1-5 and V is TRBV11-2; D is ambiguous. The CDR3 runs to 15 residues. Germline-derived CDR1 and CDR2 are SGHAT and FQNNGV. V shed 0 bases and J shed 3 bases, with 9 bases lying between them. The CDR3 protein is CASSLDGQLNQPQHF. The CDR3 DNA sequence: TGTGCCAGCAGCTTAGATGGGCAGCTCAATCAGCCCCAGCATTTT.

V is TRBV7-3 and J is TRBJ2-5, with TRBD2 identical over 7 bases. Trimming at V came to 4 bases and at J to 4 bases, leaving 6 bases not matched to a gene. The CDR3 has 14 amino acids. Germline V lookup: CDR1 SGHTA, CDR2 FQGTGA. The CDR3 DNA is TGTGCCAGCAGCTCTGGGACTAATAGAGAGACCCAGTACTTC. The encoded protein is CASSSGTNRETQYF.

The gene calls are TRBV29-1 and TRBJ1-1; D remains unclear. V was shortened by 3 bases and J by 11 bases, with 10 bases between the two germline ends. CDR3 length: 10 amino acids. Per germline, CDR1 SQVTM and CDR2 ANQGSEA. CDR3 sequence reads: CSVETGWAFF. The DNA of the CDR3 is TGCAGCGTTGAGACGGGGTGGGCTTTCTTT.

This clone came up a few times. This sequence joins TRBV4-1 and TRBJ2-1; the match to TRBD2 covers 10 bases. J gave up 10 bases and V 0 bases, and 9 bases lay outside the gene matches. This CDR3 comprises 16 residues. In germline, CDR1 is MGHRA, CDR2 YSYEKL. The CDR3 sequence is CASSQEGAGGPGEQFF. The DNA of the CDR3 is TGCGCCAGCAGCCAAGAGGGAGCGGGGGGGCCAGGGGAGCAGTTCTTC.

The genes are TRBV4-2 and TRBJ2-5; 9 positions match TRBD2. The CDR3 contains 17 residues. CDR1 LGHNA and CDR2 YNFKEQ come from the germline V gene. The junction had 9 bases not matched to a gene; V was cut back by 2 bases and J by 2 bases. CDR3 bases: TGTGCCAGCAGCCAACGCCTGGCGGGGGGGCCTCAAGAGACCCAGTACTTC. It specifies CASSQRLAGGPQETQYF.

Only a few counts were recorded for this clone. The gene calls are TRBV2 and TRBJ1-3; no firm D call. Germline V CDR1 and CDR2: SNHLY, FYNNEI. The CDR3 consists of 15 residues. The V gene lost 5 bases and the J gene lost 0 bases, with 11 bases spanning the gap. CDR3 bases: TGTGCCAGCAGTTTCAGTTCCAACTCTGGAAACACCATATATTTT. Translated, it gives CASSFSSNSGNTIYF.

A single count supports this clone. The chain carries TRBV6-6 and TRBJ2-1; TRBD2 matches 8 bases. Germline values: CDR1 MNHNY, CDR2 SVGAGI (reference sequence). The V gene end was trimmed by 6 bases and the J gene end by 4 bases; junction bases not matched to a gene: 8. The CDR3 is made up of 15 amino acids. In DNA, the CDR3 is TGTGCCAGCAGCCCCGCTCGCGGGGGGTACAATGAGCAGTTCTTC. Translation gives CASSPARGGYNEQFF.

The V and J genes are TRBV6-1 and TRBJ2-7; D is possibly TRBD2 (6 bases). V was cut by 2 bases and J by 2 bases, with 13 bases left in between. This CDR3 is 15 amino acids long. From germline, CDR1 is MNHNS and CDR2 SASEGT. The CDR3: CASSESLGEAYEQYF. CDR3 DNA sequence: TGTGCCAGCAGTGAATCTCTGGGGGAGGCCTACGAGCAGTACTTC.

The chain combines TRBV7-2 with TRBJ1-3; 7 nucleotides line up with TRBD1. This CDR3 region has 15 residues. V trimming: 5 bases; J trimming: 3 bases; junction bases outside the gene matches: 7. CDR1 and CDR2 from the germline V gene are SGHTA and FQGNSA. The CDR3 reads CASSGGTARGNTIYF. The DNA for the CDR3 is TGTGCCAGCAGCGGAGGGACAGCGCGTGGAAACACCATATATTTT.

V gene TRBV28 combines with J gene TRBJ1-1, with 7 bases matching TRBD1. Germline V gene sequence: CDR1 MDHEN, CDR2 SYDVKM. The length of the CDR3 is 16 residues. Trimming cost V 5 bases and J 4 bases; bases outside gene matches: 13. The CDR3 DNA reads as TGTGCCAGCAGTCCCACCCCCGGGACAGAGGGCACTGAAGCTTTCTTT. Translation gives CASSPTPGTEGTEAFF.